Below, 11 T cell receptor beta chains from the same sample are listed, as sequenced in a study of blood T cell repertoires in COVID-19. Measured with immunoSEQ multiplex PCR; TCRdb has only the in-frame clones, and not every one. This table has 200,000 or so clones, roughly 79% appearing once. Source material: peripheral blood. Receptor source: a man aged 55 to 70 with active or convalescent COVID-19.

The rearrangement uses TRBV6-6 and TRBJ2-1, with 9 bases aligning to TRBD1. Per germline, CDR1 MNHNY and CDR2 SVGAGI (reference sequence). The J segment lost 7 bases and the V segment lost 6 bases, leaving 10 bases of the junction unmatched. CDR3 length equals 15 residues. The CDR3 sequence: CASSPTGQGFNEQFF. The CDR3, as DNA: TGTGCCAGCAGCCCAACGGGACAGGGATTTAATGAGCAGTTCTTC.

The chain uses TRBV5-1 and TRBJ2-1; 11 nucleotides line up with TRBD1. The CDR3 has 19 amino acids. Trimming cost V 4 bases and J 0 bases; bases outside gene matches: 12. The V gene's germline CDR1 is SGHRS and CDR2 YFSETQ. CDR3 DNA: TGCGCCAGCAGCCCGGCCGGGACAGGGGGGGATAGCTCCTACAATGAGCAGTTCTTC. Its protein product is CASSPAGTGGDSSYNEQFF.

V is TRBV7-9 and J is TRBJ1-2; no clear D. The CDR3 runs to 13 residues. Germline CDR1 and CDR2: SEHNR and FQNEAQ (reference sequence). V was clipped by 6 bases and J by 1 base, with 9 bases between them. CDR3 region: CASRSPYNYGYTF. As DNA, the CDR3 is TGTGCCAGCAGATCCCCCTATAACTATGGCTACACCTTC.

This clone was detected only a few times. This chain uses TRBV7-2 with TRBJ2-7; 9 nucleotides agree with TRBD1. The J segment lost 7 bases and the V segment lost 1 base, leaving 5 bases of the junction unmatched. The germline CDR1 and CDR2 sequences are SGHTA and FQGNSA. This CDR3 is 14 amino acids long. As DNA, the CDR3 is TGTGCCAGCAGCTTAGACAGGGGGCGTAAGGAGCAGTACTTC. Its protein product is CASSLDRGRKEQYF.

The V call is TRBV5-6, the J call TRBJ1-5; 8 nucleotides align to TRBD1. The trim removed 4 bases at V and 4 bases at J, leaving 13 bases unmatched. In germline, CDR1 is SGHDT, CDR2 YYEEEE. The CDR3 totals 17 residues. The CDR3 nucleotides read TGTGCCAGCAGCACGACTCTCAGGGGGCCGAGGAATCAGCCCCAGCATTTT. Translation: CASSTTLRGPRNQPQHF.

This chain joins TRBV5-1 and TRBJ2-1; the D is unclear. There are 14 residues in the CDR3. Germline V gene sequence: CDR1 SGHRS, CDR2 YFSETQ. Between the trimmed V and J ends, which lost 0 bases and 4 bases, there was a span of 8 bases. The DNA of the CDR3 is TGCGCCAGCAGCTTGGACCACCGGTACAATGAGCAGTTCTTC. Protein: CASSLDHRYNEQFF.

This clone has only a few counts. This chain uses TRBV4-3 with TRBJ1-5; perhaps TRBD1 as D (5 bases). Germline V gives CDR1 LGHNA, CDR2 YSLEER. The CDR3 spans 15 residues. V gave up 0 bases and J gave up 2 bases, with 8 bases separating them. The chain's CDR3 is CASSQDLRGNQPQHF. DNA for the CDR3: TGCGCCAGCAGCCAAGATCTCAGGGGCAATCAGCCCCAGCATTTT.

The V gene is TRBV27, the J gene TRBJ1-5, with 9 bases aligning to TRBD1. Germline V gene lookup returns CDR1 MNHEY and CDR2 SMNVEV (reference sequence). There are 14 residues in the CDR3. V lost 6 bases, J lost 7 bases, and 7 bases stayed unmatched. DNA for the CDR3: TGTGCCAGCAGGTTACAGGGGGCCCACCAGCCCCAGCATTTT. Translation gives CASRLQGAHQPQHF.

The gene calls are TRBV19 and TRBJ2-1; 8 bases are a match to TRBD2. The germline V gene has CDR1 LNHDA and CDR2 SQIVND (reference sequence). CDR3 size: 15 residues. Unmatched junction bases numbered 3, after V lost 3 bases and J lost 2 bases. The CDR3 region has the DNA TGTGCCAGTAGTATGCGGGGGGCGCCCTACAATGAGCAGTTCTTC. Protein sequence: CASSMRGAPYNEQFF.

The rearrangement uses TRBV4-3 and TRBJ2-7; 9 nucleotides line up with TRBD2. The CDR3 has 15 residues. Looked up from germline, CDR1 is LGHNA and CDR2 is YSLEER. The trim removed 2 bases at V and 6 bases at J, leaving 8 bases unmatched. CDR3 nucleotide sequence: TGCGCCAGCAGCCAACTGCTAGCGGGGAGAAGCGAGCAGTACTTC. Translation: CASSQLLAGRSEQYF.

The chain has TRBV19 and TRBJ2-6, with TRBD1 identical over 7 bases. The CDR3 contains 18 residues. The germline V gene has CDR1 LNHDA and CDR2 SQIVND (reference sequence). The V gene end was trimmed by 5 bases and the J gene end by 4 bases; junction bases not matched to a gene: 14. The CDR3 DNA reads as TGTGCCAGTAGTGCACGACAGGGTGGGGTTTACGGGGCCAACGTCCTGACTTTC. Encoded protein: CASSARQGGVYGANVLTF.